These T cell receptor beta chains were read from a single sample in a study of blood T cell repertoires in COVID-19. TCRdb's copy holds only in-frame clones and misses some; the assay was immunoSEQ multiplex PCR. The sample holds 300,000 to 400,000 clones, roughly 86% seen once. Sequenced sample: peripheral blood. These receptors were obtained from a woman aged 65 to 85 with COVID-19, enrolled during active disease. Each CDR3 is given with its conserved first and last residue. A D gene is named only where the DNA matches it firmly. Expanded clones are given a class, and other clones once, few, many or no size at all.

. | TRBJ2-7 | TRBD2 | TRBV7-3 | CASSFGGAYEQYF | TGTGCCAGCAGCTTCGGGGGGGCCTACGAGCAGTACTTC
. | TRBJ2-2 | TRBD1 | TRBV30 | CAGTANTGELFF | TGTGCCGGGACAGCGAACACCGGGGAGCTGTTTTTT
. | TRBJ2-1 | TRBD1 | TRBV5-1 | CASSLRTGGSNEQFF | TGCGCCAGCAGCTTGAGGACAGGGGGGAGCAATGAGCAGTTCTTC
. | TRBJ1-1 | . | TRBV11-2 | CASSLDRWQSVNTEAFF | TGTGCCAGCAGCTTAGATAGGTGGCAGAGCGTGAACACTGAAGCTTTCTTT
. | TRBJ1-2 | TRBD1 | TRBV24-1 | CATSIRGQDGYTF | TGTGCCACCAGTATCAGGGGGCAGGATGGCTACACCTTC
. | TRBJ2-1 | . | TRBV3-1/TRBV3-2 | CASRWGGRLSEQFF | TGTGCCAGCCGCTGGGGGGGGCGACTGAGTGAGCAGTTCTTC
. | TRBJ1-2 | . | TRBV6-5 | CASSYLAGNGYTF | TGTGCCAGCAGTTACCTGGCAGGCAATGGCTACACCTTC
. | TRBJ2-1 | . | TRBV30 | CAWTRGGASNEQFF | TGTGCCTGGACTAGGGGGGGGGCGAGCAATGAGCAGTTCTTC
. | TRBJ2-4 | . | TRBV19 | CASSPRGSGLQGKNIQYF | TGTGCCAGTAGTCCGAGGGGGTCTGGGCTACAAGGCAAAAACATTCAGTACTTC
. | TRBJ1-1 | TRBD1 | TRBV3-1/TRBV3-2 | CASSPQGANTEAFF | TGTGCCAGCAGCCCACAGGGGGCTAACACTGAAGCTTTCTTT
. | TRBJ2-5 | TRBD2 | TRBV10-3 | CAITAGPGRETQYF | TGTGCCATCACTGCCGGGCCCGGGAGGGAGACCCAGTACTTC
once | TRBJ1-3 | TRBD1 | TRBV20-1 | CSASSPGTGFGNTIYF | TGCAGTGCTAGTTCCCCCGGGACAGGGTTCGGAAACACCATATATTTT
. | TRBJ1-1 | . | TRBV28 | CATLSWGDSTEAFF | TGTGCCACCTTATCTTGGGGCGATAGCACTGAAGCTTTCTTT
. | TRBJ2-5 | . | TRBV11-2 | CASGGQRAKTQYF | TGTGCCAGCGGGGGCCAGAGGGCCAAGACCCAGTACTTC
. | TRBJ2-3 | . | TRBV7-2 | CASSLGPQDTQYF | TGTGCCAGCAGCTTAGGTCCCCAGGATACGCAGTATTTT
. | TRBJ1-2 | . | TRBV7-2 | CASSLDGGYGYTF | TGTGCCAGCAGCTTGGACGGAGGTTATGGCTACACCTTC
. | TRBJ2-7 | TRBD2 | TRBV7-2 | CASSFSGGDYEQYF | TGTGCCAGCAGCTTTAGCGGGGGCGACTACGAGCAGTACTTC
. | TRBJ1-1 | . | TRBV18 | CASSKGGAGDTEAFF | TGTGCCAGCTCCAAGGGGGGGGCCGGGGACACTGAAGCTTTCTTT
. | TRBJ1-1 | . | TRBV9 | CASSSPGLNTEAFF | TGTGCCAGCAGCTCACCGGGTTTGAACACTGAAGCTTTCTTT
. | TRBJ1-2 | . | TRBV15 | CATSRERGPSVYGYTF | TGTGCCACCAGCAGAGAGAGAGGGCCGTCAGTCTATGGCTACACCTTC
. | TRBJ2-7 | . | TRBV6-5 | CASSSGQTRQYF | TGTGCCAGCAGTTCTGGACAGACCAGACAGTACTTC
. | TRBJ1-5 | TRBD1 | TRBV23-1 | CASSQGQGGNQPQHF | TGCGCCAGCAGTCAGGGACAGGGTGGTAATCAGCCCCAGCATTTT
. | TRBJ2-3 | . | TRBV21-1 | CASSPSAFRGDTQYF | TGTGCCAGCAGCCCTTCGGCCTTTAGGGGAGATACGCAGTATTTT
. | TRBJ2-2 | . | TRBV9 | CASSVAGNGELFF | TGTGCCAGCAGCGTAGCAGGGAACGGGGAGCTGTTTTTT
. | TRBJ2-3 | . | TRBV5-1 | CASSLRQPTSTDTQYF | TGCGCCAGCAGCTTGCGGCAGCCGACAAGCACAGATACGCAGTATTTT
. | TRBJ1-2 | TRBD1 | TRBV6-5 | CASSGTVNYGYTF | TGTGCCAGCTCAGGGACAGTTAACTATGGCTACACCTTC
. | TRBJ2-5 | TRBD2 | TRBV28 | CASSLSETSGGRETQYF | TGTGCCAGCAGTTTATCAGAGACTAGCGGGGGGCGGGAGACCCAGTACTTC
. | TRBJ1-1 | TRBD1 | TRBV5-1 | CASSLGTGGFGEAFF | TGCGCCAGCAGCCTCGGGACAGGGGGTTTCGGTGAAGCTTTCTTT
. | TRBJ2-6 | TRBD1 | TRBV3-1/TRBV3-2 | CASSQIAGGGGANVLTF | TGTGCCAGCAGCCAAATAGCAGGGGGCGGTGGGGCCAACGTCCTGACTTTC
. | TRBJ2-3 | . | TRBV19 | CASSIQASTDTQYF | TGTGCCAGTAGTATCCAGGCGAGCACAGATACGCAGTATTTT
once | TRBJ1-1 | TRBD1 | TRBV3-1/TRBV3-2 | CASSLGTANTEAFF | TGTGCCAGCAGCCTAGGGACAGCGAACACTGAAGCTTTCTTT
. | TRBJ1-5 | . | TRBV6-5 | CATRRGAAGQPQHF | TGTGCCACCAGAAGAGGTGCGGCGGGTCAGCCCCAGCATTTT
. | TRBJ2-7 | . | TRBV9 | CASSEGSGSASYEQYF | TGTGCCAGCAGCGAGGGGTCTGGGTCGGCCTCCTACGAGCAGTACTTC
. | TRBJ2-5 | . | TRBV9 | CASSAIGETQYF | TGTGCCAGCAGCGCAATCGGGGAGACCCAGTACTTC
. | TRBJ1-1 | . | TRBV2 | CASSAQGTEAFF | TGTGCCAGCAGTGCGCAGGGCACTGAAGCTTTCTTT
. | TRBJ2-6 | . | TRBV19 | CASSDSSPGANVLTF | TGTGCCAGTAGTGACTCTAGCCCTGGGGCCAACGTCCTGACTTTC
once | TRBJ2-7 | TRBD1 | TRBV18 | CASSPKTGGLVPYEQYF | TGTGCCAGCTCACCAAAGACAGGGGGCCTGGTCCCTTACGAGCAGTACTTC
. | TRBJ1-4 | . | TRBV6-5 | CASSSAITVNEKLFF | TGTGCCAGCAGTTCCGCAATTACAGTTAATGAAAAACTGTTTTTT
. | TRBJ2-1 | . | TRBV2 | CASKGGRNEQFF | TGTGCCAGCAAGGGAGGCAGGAATGAGCAGTTCTTC
. | TRBJ1-4 | TRBD1 | TRBV28 | CASSSGQAEEKLFF | TGTGCCAGCAGTTCGGGACAGGCCGAGGAAAAACTGTTTTTT
. | TRBJ2-4 | TRBD2 | TRBV10-3 | CAISEGTSGGSGIQYF | TGTGCCATCAGTGAAGGGACTAGCGGGGGGTCTGGAATTCAGTACTTC
once | TRBJ2-5 | . | TRBV11-2 | CASSAGIQETQYF | TGTGCCAGCAGCGCCGGGATACAAGAGACCCAGTACTTC
. | TRBJ1-6 | . | TRBV30 | CAWSVQRENSPLHF | TGTGCCTGGAGTGTACAACGGGAGAATTCACCCCTCCACTTT
. | TRBJ1-4 | . | TRBV28 | CASREGESGEKLFF | TGTGCCAGCCGGGAGGGGGAAAGTGGTGAAAAACTGTTTTTT
. | TRBJ1-5 | . | TRBV7-9 | CASNTGTSNQPQHF | TGTGCCAGCAACACAGGTACTAGCAATCAGCCCCAGCATTTT
. | TRBJ2-7 | . | TRBV28 | CASSLLFMSYEQYF | TGTGCCAGCAGTCTCCTCTTTATGTCCTACGAGCAGTACTTC
. | TRBJ2-5 | TRBD2 | TRBV13 | CASSLWGLEGETQYF | TGTGCCAGCAGCTTATGGGGACTAGAAGGGGAGACCCAGTACTTC
. | TRBJ1-1 | TRBD1 | TRBV27 | CASCRDRGGEAFF | TGTGCCAGCTGCAGGGACAGGGGTGGTGAAGCTTTCTTT
. | TRBJ1-1 | TRBD1 | TRBV2 | CASGGWTGLTEAFF | TGTGCCAGCGGGGGGTGGACAGGGTTAACTGAAGCTTTCTTT
. | TRBJ1-1 | . | TRBV6-6 | CASSYRYTEAFF | TGTGCCAGCAGTTACCGGTACACTGAAGCTTTCTTT
. | TRBJ1-2 | . | TRBV20-1 | CSASVNYGYTF | TGCAGTGCTAGCGTTAACTATGGCTACACCTTC
. | TRBJ2-1 | TRBD2 | TRBV27 | CASSRGVSSYNEQFF | TGTGCCAGCAGTCGGGGGGTCAGCTCCTACAATGAGCAGTTCTTC
. | TRBJ1-2 | . | TRBV19 | CASSPVTAVRGYTF | TGTGCCAGTAGCCCGGTGACAGCCGTTCGGGGCTACACCTTC
. | TRBJ1-2 | TRBD1 | TRBV19 | CATTGQFGYGYTF | TGTGCCACTACGGGACAGTTCGGTTATGGCTACACCTTC
. | TRBJ1-5 | TRBD1 | TRBV18 | CASSSGGNNQPQHF | TGTGCCAGCTCATCAGGGGGGAACAATCAGCCCCAGCATTTT